This paragraph reports one T cell receptor beta chain. This entry is derived from a study of OX40 agonist ivuxolimab in advanced cancers. The germline gives CDR1 KGHSH, CDR2 LQKENI. V was clipped by 3 bases and J by 2 bases, with 5 bases between them. The CDR3 is made up of 13 amino acids. The repertoire was sequenced with immunoSEQ multiplex PCR; TCRdb's copy has only in-frame clones and lacks some. Among roughly 80,000 clones listed, roughly 85% were seen once. The chain has TRBV18 and TRBJ1-5, with D unresolved. Material: CD4+ or CD8+ T cells sorted from blood, obtained in a trial of the OX40 agonist ivuxolimab. This TCR was recovered from an adult with an advanced solid tumor such as melanoma, head and neck, liver or kidney cancer. This chain's CDR3 is CASSPGGNQPQHF. In DNA, the CDR3 is TGTGCCAGCTCACCTGGGGGCAATCAGCCCCAGCATTTT.